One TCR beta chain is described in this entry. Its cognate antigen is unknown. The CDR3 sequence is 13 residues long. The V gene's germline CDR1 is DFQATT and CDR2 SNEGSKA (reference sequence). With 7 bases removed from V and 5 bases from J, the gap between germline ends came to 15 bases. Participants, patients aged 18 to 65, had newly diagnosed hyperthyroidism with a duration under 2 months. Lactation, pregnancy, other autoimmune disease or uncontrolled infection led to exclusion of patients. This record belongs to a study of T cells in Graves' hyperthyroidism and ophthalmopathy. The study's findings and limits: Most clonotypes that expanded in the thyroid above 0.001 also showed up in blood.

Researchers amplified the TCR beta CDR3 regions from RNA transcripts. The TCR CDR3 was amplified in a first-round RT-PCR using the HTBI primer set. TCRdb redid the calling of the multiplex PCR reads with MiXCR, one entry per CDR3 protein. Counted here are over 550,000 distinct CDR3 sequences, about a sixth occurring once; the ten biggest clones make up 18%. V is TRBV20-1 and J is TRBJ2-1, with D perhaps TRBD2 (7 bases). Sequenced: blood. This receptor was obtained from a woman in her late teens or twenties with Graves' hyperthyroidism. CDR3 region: CSEKGGPDNEQFF. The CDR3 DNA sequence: TGCAGTGAGAAGGGGGGGCCGGACAATGAGCAGTTCTTC.